The clone carrying this T cell receptor (beta chain) was seen repeatedly, ten times or more. The antigen remains unidentified. This sample was included in a study of early T cells in non-severe SARS-CoV-2 infection. Study-level information: The chains were unpaired, and the sequenced material was bulk RNA from unsorted whole blood. General study results and limits: The VDJdb matching leaned toward anti-spike CD8 responses and overlooked private and CD4 specificities.

Between the trimmed V and J ends, which lost 0 bases and 6 bases, there was a span of 11 bases. This CDR3 is built from 14 residues. CDR1 and CDR2 (germline): MNHEY, SVGAGI. Tagging with unique molecular identifiers was applied to individual cDNA molecules. TCRdb re-called the 5' RACE reads with MiXCR, one entry per CDR3 protein. Of about 40,000 distinct CDR3 sequences in the sample, 4.5% to 5% were seen once. The TCR comes from an adult who was a healthcare worker with PCR-confirmed SARS-CoV-2 infection or an uninfected control (not recorded which). Input material: whole blood. V usage is TRBV6-5 and J usage is TRBJ1-1; D ambiguous. The CDR3 loop reads CASSYSTGIAEAFF. The CDR3 bases are TGTGCCAGCAGTTACTCGACTGGTATCGCTGAAGCTTTCTTT.